A single sample is the source of the 9 T cell receptor beta chains below, sequenced in a study of radiotherapy plus CTLA-4 blockade in lung cancer. The table came from immunoSEQ multiplex PCR; TCRdb's copy has only in-frame clones and leaves some out. In the table there are around 82,000 clones, about 88% of which are singletons. The input for sequencing was peripheral blood, taken from a patient treated with radiotherapy plus ipilimumab. The receptors derive from a human donor with non-small cell lung cancer that progressed on radiotherapy plus ipilimumab.

The chain has TRBV9 and TRBJ2-1, with D possibly TRBD2 on 6 matching bases. This CDR3 spans 16 amino acids. The V and J ends lost 0 bases and 5 bases respectively, with 15 bases between them. Looked up from germline, CDR1 is SGDLS and CDR2 is YYNGEE. The CDR3 DNA reads TGTGCCAGCAGCGTAGTTGGTGGGGGGTCTAACAATGAGCAGTTCTTC. The encoded protein is CASSVVGGGSNNEQFF.

This chain links TRBV7-9 with TRBJ1-5; TRBD1 matches 7 bases. In germline, CDR1 is SEHNR, CDR2 FQNEAQ (reference sequence). The CDR3 covers 14 residues. V dropped 3 bases and J dropped 4; count of bases not matched to a gene: 3. In DNA, the CDR3 is TGTGCCAGCAGCTTGGGGACAGCAAATCAGCCCCAGCATTTT. The encoded protein is CASSLGTANQPQHF.

The chain employs TRBV7-2 and TRBJ2-1; D is uncertain. Looked up from germline, CDR1 is SGHTA and CDR2 is FQGNSA. This CDR3 is 14 amino acids long. Trimming removed 5 bases from V and 2 bases from J, with 10 bases in between. Here the CDR3 DNA reads TGTGCCAGCAGCCCGTCCCGCCCCTACAATGAGCAGTTCTTC. This codes for CASSPSRPYNEQFF.

This chain links TRBV6-5 with TRBJ2-7, with D perhaps TRBD1 or TRBD2 (5 bases each). The V end lost 6 bases, the J end lost 7 bases, and 19 bases lay between the germline ends. CDR3 length equals 14 residues. The germline V gene has CDR1 MNHEY and CDR2 SVGAGI. CDR3 DNA: TGTGCCAGCAGCTATGGGACCCTAACGAGGGAGCAGTACTTC. It yields the protein CASSYGTLTREQYF.

J is TRBJ1-2 and V is TRBV27; the match to TRBD1 covers 7 bases. This CDR3 contains 15 residues. Germline CDR1 is MNHEY and CDR2 is SMNVEV (reference sequence). V lost 5 bases, J lost 0 bases, and 6 bases stayed unmatched. CDR3 sequence: CASSPRDSPNYGYTF. The CDR3 bases are TGTGCCAGCAGTCCCCGGGACAGCCCTAACTATGGCTACACCTTC.

The V and J genes are TRBV6-6 and TRBJ1-1, with D hard to call. The germline V and J ends were trimmed by 6 bases and 5 bases, with 10 bases remaining between them. This CDR3 contains 12 residues. Per the germline V gene, CDR1 is MNHNY and CDR2 is SVGAGI (reference sequence). The DNA for the CDR3 is TGTGCCAGCAGCGCGGGTGAAACTGAAGCTTTCTTT. It translates to CASSAGETEAFF.

The V gene is TRBV9, the J gene TRBJ2-3; 8 nucleotides agree with TRBD2. With V trimmed by 1 base and J by 5 bases, 6 bases remained unmatched. The CDR3 has 15 amino acids. Per the germline V gene, CDR1 is SGDLS and CDR2 is YYNGEE. CDR3 amino acids: CASSVSGGAVDTQYF. The CDR3 DNA follows: TGTGCCAGCAGCGTAAGCGGGGGTGCAGTAGATACGCAGTATTTT.

The V gene is TRBV28, the J gene TRBJ1-5; 7 bases match TRBD1. V lost 8 bases to trimming and J lost 4 bases; unmatched junction nucleotides: 2. The CDR3 runs to 12 residues. From germline, CDR1 is MDHEN and CDR2 SYDVKM. CDR3: CASSRGNQPQHF. The DNA of the CDR3 is TGTGCCAGCTCCAGGGGGAATCAGCCCCAGCATTTT.

The V call is TRBV6-6, the J call TRBJ2-2; either TRBD1 or TRBD2 may fit D (5 bases each). V was shortened by 5 bases and J by 5 bases, with 18 bases between the two germline ends. This CDR3 spans 16 amino acids. Germline loops: CDR1 MNHNY, CDR2 SVGAGI (reference sequence). CDR3 sequence reads: CASSRPGTPETGELFF. The CDR3 coding sequence is TGTGCCAGCAGTCGGCCCGGGACCCCCGAGACCGGGGAGCTGTTTTTT.